The 32 T cell receptor beta chains listed next were all sequenced from one sample in a study of blood T cell repertoires in COVID-19. The method was immunoSEQ multiplex PCR; TCRdb's version includes in-frame clones alone and lacks a portion of them. Here the sample spans 110,000 or so clones, approximately 85% being singletons. Specimen: peripheral blood. Every receptor here comes from a woman aged 60-70 years with COVID-19, enrolled during active disease.

V gene TRBV5-4 combines with J gene TRBJ2-1; perhaps TRBD2 as D (5 bases). The CDR3 is 15 residues long. Germline V gene lookup returns CDR1 SGHNT and CDR2 YYREEE (reference sequence). V lost 0 bases and J lost 4, with 11 bases in between. The DNA of the CDR3 is TGTGCCAGCAGCTTGGCCGGGGTACAGTACAATGAGCAGTTCTTC. It encodes CASSLAGVQYNEQFF.

This clone showed up just once. The chain is built from TRBV5-1 and TRBJ2-1; D is possibly TRBD1 (5 bases). The V gene's germline CDR1 is SGHRS and CDR2 YFSETQ. Deletions cut 0 bases from V and 15 bases from J, with 19 bases between. This CDR3 comprises 14 residues. The CDR3 nucleotides are TGCGCCAGCAGCTTGGGAGTGCGGCCTCAGGGTTGGTTCTTC. The encoded protein is CASSLGVRPQGWFF.

V usage is TRBV2 and J usage is TRBJ1-5, with D unclear. This CDR3 region has 13 residues. V was shortened by 7 bases and J by 6 bases, with 13 bases between the two germline ends. The V gene's germline CDR1 is SNHLY and CDR2 FYNNEI. Here the CDR3 reads CASMSHPRQPQHF. As DNA, the CDR3 is TGTGCCAGCATGAGTCATCCCCGTCAGCCCCAGCATTTT.

J is TRBJ1-3 and V is TRBV5-5, with a tentative D call TRBD1 (5 bases). This CDR3 has 14 residues. The germline V gene encodes CDR1 SGHKS and CDR2 YYEKEE (reference sequence). Trimming pared 4 bases from V and 4 bases from J, leaving 12 bases between. CDR3 sequence reads: CASSAGQPGNTIYF. The CDR3 bases are TGTGCCAGCAGCGCCGGACAACCCGGAAACACCATATATTTT.

This clone was counted a single time. J is TRBJ1-1 and V is TRBV6-5; 11 bases fit TRBD1. The CDR3 consists of 14 residues. V was pared by 2 bases and J by 7 bases, with 3 bases of the junction left unmatched. The germline CDR1 and CDR2 sequences are MNHEY and SVGAGI. The CDR3 loop reads CASSYGQGAREAFF. The CDR3 DNA reads TGTGCCAGCAGTTACGGACAGGGGGCCCGTGAAGCTTTCTTT.

This rearrangement joins TRBV4-2 to TRBJ2-5; 11 positions agree with TRBD2. CDR1 is LGHNA and CDR2 is YNFKEQ in the germline V gene. This CDR3 has 18 residues. The J segment lost 0 bases and the V segment lost 4 bases, leaving 10 bases of the junction unmatched. CDR3 nucleotide sequence: TGTGCCAGCAGCCCCCCTCCAACTAGCGGGGGATACCAAGAGACCCAGTACTTC. This codes for CASSPPPTSGGYQETQYF.

V gene TRBV11-2 combines with J gene TRBJ1-4; 8 bases agree with TRBD1. Trimming took 5 bases from V and 3 from J; bases not matched to a gene: 8. Germline V gives CDR1 SGHAT, CDR2 FQNNGV. The CDR3 is 16 amino acids. The CDR3 loop reads CASSLRQGTANEKLFF. CDR3 bases: TGTGCCAGCAGCCTCCGACAGGGGACGGCTAATGAAAAACTGTTTTTT.

The chain is built from TRBV6-1 and TRBJ1-5, with D perhaps TRBD1 (6 bases). This CDR3 spans 16 amino acids. The germline V gene encodes CDR1 MNHNS and CDR2 SASEGT. The ends were cut back, 1 base at V and 5 bases at J, with 15 bases in the middle. CDR3 sequence: CASSEVNQGIDQPQHF. Written as DNA, the CDR3 is TGTGCCAGCAGTGAAGTTAACCAGGGGATCGATCAGCCCCAGCATTTT.

This chain links TRBV6-5 with TRBJ1-2; tentatively, D is TRBD1 (6 bases). Between the trimmed V and J ends, which lost 6 bases and 4 bases, there was a span of 15 bases. The CDR3 length is 14 residues. Germline V gene data show CDR1 as MNHEY and CDR2 as SVGAGI. CDR3 DNA: TGTGCCAGCAGCCCACAGGGCCGGAGCTATGGCTACACCTTC. Protein product: CASSPQGRSYGYTF.

The chain recombines TRBV9 with TRBJ1-1; D is possibly TRBD1 (5 bases). Trimming stripped 0 bases from V and 6 bases from J, with 15 bases between. Germline lookup yields CDR1 SGDLS and CDR2 YYNGEE. The CDR3 spans 15 residues. The CDR3 is CASSVGSGLNPEAFF. Here the CDR3 DNA reads TGTGCCAGCAGCGTAGGGTCAGGGTTAAATCCTGAAGCTTTCTTT.

V usage is TRBV5-1 and J usage is TRBJ1-5; the match to TRBD1 covers 7 bases. This CDR3 has 15 residues. Trimming took 4 bases from V and 0 from J; bases not matched to a gene: 4. Germline CDR1 and CDR2: SGHRS and YFSETQ. Written as DNA, the CDR3 is TGCGCCAGCAGCCGGGACAGTTATAGCAATCAGCCCCAGCATTTT. Encoded protein: CASSRDSYSNQPQHF.

The chain combines TRBV6-2 or TRBV6-3 with TRBJ1-5; D is unclear. The ends were cut back, 2 bases at V and 6 bases at J, with 23 bases in the middle. The CDR3 has 18 residues. From germline, CDR1 is MNHEY and CDR2 SVGEGT. The CDR3 spells CASSYPGYGRQRSQPQHF. The DNA for the CDR3 is TGTGCCAGCAGTTACCCGGGGTACGGTCGGCAAAGAAGTCAGCCCCAGCATTTT.

This chain connects TRBV29-1 to TRBJ2-7, with a weak D call TRBD2 (5 bases). The CDR3 loop spans 12 amino acids. Trimming left V 6 bases short and J 0 bases short, with 9 bases between. Germline CDR1 SQVTM, CDR2 ANQGSEA. The CDR3 region has the DNA TGCAGCGTCGCGGGTGACTCCTACGAGCAGTACTTC. Its translation is CSVAGDSYEQYF.

The chain recombines TRBV14 with TRBJ1-2, with 7 bases that match TRBD1. The CDR3 covers 16 residues. Germline loops: CDR1 SGHDN, CDR2 FVKESK. V dropped 5 bases and J dropped 5; count of bases not matched to a gene: 14. The CDR3 loop reads CASSSRTGQSVYGYTF. CDR3 coding DNA: TGTGCCAGCAGCTCCCGGACAGGCCAATCGGTATATGGCTACACCTTC.

This chain joins TRBV28 and TRBJ1-5; 7 nucleotides match TRBD1. The V segment lost 6 bases and the J segment 4 bases; nucleotides outside the gene matches: 9. This CDR3 is 15 amino acids long. From germline, CDR1 is MDHEN and CDR2 SYDVKM. CDR3 in DNA: TGTGCCAGCAGCCACCCGGGACAGCTAAATCAGCCCCAGCATTTT. This encodes CASSHPGQLNQPQHF. The whole variable domain, remainder taken from reference TRBV28 and TRBJ1-5, is DVKVTQSSRYLVKRTGEKVFLECVQDMDHENMFWYRQDPGLGLRLIYFSYDVKMKEKGDIPEGYSVSREKKERFSLILESASTNQTSMYLCASSHPGQLNQPQHFGDGTRLSIL.

V gene TRBV9 combines with J gene TRBJ1-1; 7 bases line up with TRBD1. Germline V gives CDR1 SGDLS, CDR2 YYNGEE. The CDR3 is made up of 14 amino acids. The V and J ends lost 4 bases and 6 bases, in that order; junction bases with no gene match: 9. CDR3 in DNA: TGTGCCAGCAGCCTCATCGACAGGGAGGCTGAAGCTTTCTTT. Amino acids: CASSLIDREAEAFF.

V usage is TRBV4-2 and J usage is TRBJ2-5; D ambiguous. The CDR3 contains 15 residues. Deletions cut 4 bases from V and 2 bases from J, with 14 bases between. Germline V gene sequence: CDR1 LGHNA, CDR2 YNFKEQ. The DNA for the CDR3 is TGTGCCAGCAGCCTCGAGGCGTCCCGGCAAGAGACCCAGTACTTC. This codes for CASSLEASRQETQYF.

The chain is built from TRBV27 and TRBJ1-1; tentative D call: TRBD1 (5 bases). Looked up from germline, CDR1 is MNHEY and CDR2 is SMNVEV (reference sequence). Trimming left V 2 bases short and J 5 bases short, with 12 bases between. The CDR3 is 14 residues long. The CDR3 region has the DNA TGTGCCAGCAGTTTAGAGGGGAGGAGGACTGAAGCTTTCTTT. Protein: CASSLEGRRTEAFF.

The rearrangement joins TRBV6-5 to TRBJ1-5; 7 bases agree with TRBD1. Unmatched junction bases numbered 6, after V lost 11 bases and J lost 2 bases. CDR1 is MNHEY and CDR2 is SVGAGI in the germline V gene. The CDR3 length is 13 residues. CDR3 nucleotides: TGTGCCTCAGGGGGATCGGGCAATCAGCCCCAGCATTTT. Protein sequence: CASGGSGNQPQHF.

This clone was observed a handful of times. This chain links TRBV7-8 with TRBJ2-1; TRBD2 agrees at 15 bases. The length of the CDR3 is 21 residues. Trimming cost V 0 bases and J 1 base; bases outside gene matches: 10. The germline CDR1 and CDR2 sequences are SGHVS and FQNEAQ. CDR3 nucleotide sequence: TGTGCCAGCAGCTTAGCGTGGACTAGCGGGGGGGCTCTTAGGTCCTACAATGAGCAGTTCTTC. Translated: CASSLAWTSGGALRSYNEQFF.

This chain joins TRBV19 and TRBJ2-3, with D tentatively TRBD1 or TRBD2 (9 bases each). Trimming took 8 bases from V and 0 from J, leaving 21 bases between them. The CDR3 contains 17 residues. The V gene's germline CDR1 is LNHDA and CDR2 SQIVND (reference sequence). The CDR3 DNA follows: TGTGCCAGTCAGACAGGGGGTCTAGCGGGGAGCACAGATACGCAGTATTTT. Its translation: CASQTGGLAGSTDTQYF.

The rearrangement links TRBV9 to TRBJ1-1; no clear D gene. Trimming pared 3 bases from V and 4 bases from J, leaving 13 bases between. This CDR3 spans 14 amino acids. Looked up from germline, CDR1 is SGDLS and CDR2 is YYNGEE. The CDR3 spells CASSEGGQITEAFF. The CDR3 nucleotides read TGTGCCAGCAGCGAGGGCGGGCAGATCACTGAAGCTTTCTTT.

This clone was counted a single time. The rearrangement joins TRBV4-3 to TRBJ1-5, with 8 bases that match TRBD1. The CDR3 extends over 14 amino acids. CDR1 and CDR2 from the germline V gene are LGHNA and YSLEER. J gave up 5 bases and V 4 bases, and 4 bases lay outside the gene matches. The CDR3 DNA follows: TGCGCCAGCAGCCTTACAGGGGGGGATCAGCCCCAGCATTTT. It specifies CASSLTGGDQPQHF.

A few counts support this clone. The chain links TRBV19 to TRBJ1-5; TRBD1 matches at 7 bases. Germline CDR1 is LNHDA and CDR2 is SQIVND (reference sequence). The CDR3 runs 16 residues. The trim removed 5 bases at V and 2 bases at J, leaving 9 bases unmatched. For the CDR3, the DNA is TGTGCCAGTAGTTTGCGCGGGACAGTCGGCAATCAGCCCCAGCATTTT. This encodes CASSLRGTVGNQPQHF.

This sequence joins TRBV18 and TRBJ1-6; maybe TRBD1 (5 bases). The CDR3 totals 14 residues. CDR1 and CDR2 from the germline V gene are KGHSH and LQKENI. V was pared by 5 bases and J by 7 bases, with 12 bases between. CDR3 region: CASSEARGNSPLHF. The CDR3 DNA follows: TGTGCCAGCTCAGAGGCTAGGGGCAATTCACCCCTCCACTTT.

This chain uses TRBV24-1 with TRBJ1-2, with TRBD1 identical over 7 bases. Germline lookup yields CDR1 KGHDR and CDR2 SFDVKD. V shed 9 bases and J 7 bases; nucleotides not matched to a gene: 7. The CDR3 runs to 12 residues. The CDR3 is CATLETGSGYTF. As DNA, the CDR3 is TGTGCCACCTTGGAGACAGGGTCTGGCTACACCTTC.

The chain links TRBV7-3 to TRBJ1-2; TRBD1 aligns across 7 bases. CDR1 and CDR2 from the germline V gene are SGHTA and FQGTGA. The CDR3 is 18 residues long. V lost 2 bases to trimming and J lost 3 bases; unmatched junction nucleotides: 15. DNA of the CDR3: TGTGCCAGCAGCTTAGGGCCTCAGAGAGGGGGCAGGGACTATGGCTACACCTTC. Translating gives CASSLGPQRGGRDYGYTF.

This clone was detected only once. The chain combines TRBV5-5 with TRBJ1-1; D not certain. The V and J ends lost 4 bases and 10 bases respectively, with 17 bases between them. The CDR3 covers 13 residues. Germline CDR1 and CDR2: SGHKS and YYEKEE (reference sequence). The CDR3 region has the DNA TGTGCCAGCAGCCCCAGACCTTACGAGGGAGCTTTCTTT. Translating it yields CASSPRPYEGAFF.

The J gene is TRBJ2-3, the V gene TRBV6-2 or TRBV6-3, with 7 positions matching TRBD2. The CDR3 totals 14 residues. V lost 6 bases and J lost 5; bases outside the gene matches: 8. The germline V gene encodes CDR1 MNHEY and CDR2 SVGEGT. The CDR3 bases are TGTGCCAGCAGCATACAGCGGGGTGGAGATACGCAGTATTTT. Amino acids: CASSIQRGGDTQYF.

This chain joins TRBV7-9 and TRBJ1-5; D perhaps matches TRBD1 (5 bases). The V gene lost 2 bases and the J gene lost 2 bases, with 13 bases spanning the gap. The germline V gene encodes CDR1 SEHNR and CDR2 FQNEAQ (reference sequence). The CDR3 length is 16 residues. The CDR3 sequence is CASSLLVGGGNQPQHF. DNA of the CDR3: TGTGCCAGCAGCTTATTAGTTGGGGGGGGCAATCAGCCCCAGCATTTT.

The chain couples TRBV11-2 to TRBJ1-1; D might be TRBD1 (5 bases). The germline V and J ends were trimmed by 4 bases and 2 bases, with 8 bases remaining between them. The CDR3 has 13 residues. Per germline, CDR1 SGHAT and CDR2 FQNNGV. The CDR3: CASSSDINTEAFF. CDR3 nucleotides: TGTGCCAGCAGCTCGGACATTAACACTGAAGCTTTCTTT.

The chain is built from TRBV19 and TRBJ1-5, with 8 bases lining up with TRBD1. The germline CDR1 and CDR2 sequences are LNHDA and SQIVND (reference sequence). V lost 7 bases to trimming and J lost 6 bases; unmatched junction nucleotides: 11. The CDR3 runs 15 residues. The DNA of the CDR3 is TGTGCCAGTAAATCGGGACAGGAGGAAGCTCAGCCCCAGCATTTT. Translation: CASKSGQEEAQPQHF.